This T cell receptor (beta chain) was observed in a study of cytomegalovirus exposure and HLA in healthy donors. On this clone itself: No antigen is known for it.

Primers: 60 Vbeta forward and 13 Jbeta reverse. This table comes from immunoSEQ multiplex PCR, and its TCRdb copy is limited to in-frame clones, with some not included. The sample holds approximately 160,000 clones; 77% are singletons and the top ten take about 2.6%. Broader study findings: Information on immune exposure was restricted to one variable (CMV serostatus).

The J segment lost 3 bases and the V segment lost 3 bases, leaving 2 bases of the junction unmatched. The length of the CDR3 is 15 residues. Germline lookup yields CDR1 SGHTA and CDR2 FQGNSA. This receptor was taken from a woman aged 40 to 50 in good health and CMV-seropositive. The chain carries TRBV7-2 and TRBJ1-4; 9 bases are shared with TRBD1. Material: PBMCs. As DNA, the CDR3 is TGTGCCAGCAGCTTTACAGGGGGCTCTAATGAAAAACTGTTTTTT. It codes for CASSFTGGSNEKLFF.